These 12 T cell receptor beta chains were sequenced from one sample in a study of T cells of healthy individuals. TCRdb passed the 5' RACE reads through MiXCR, listing each CDR3 protein once. The data show around 40,000 distinct CDR3 sequences, roughly 4.3% seen once. These receptors came from a human donor in good health.

In this sample, this clonotype turned up many times. This chain connects TRBV24-1 to TRBJ1-5; possible D gene TRBD1, 6 bases. CDR1 is KGHDR, CDR2 SFDVKD, per germline. The CDR3 spans 14 residues. V was clipped by 3 bases and J by 7 bases, with 12 bases between them. Here the CDR3 reads CATSDAGVGQPQHF. The CDR3 nucleotides read TGTGCCACCAGTGATGCAGGGGTTGGGCAGCCCCAGCATTTT.

As regards this clonotype: The germline gene is not matched at one end of the junction; a read error may be the cause. V is TRBV2 and J is TRBJ1-2; no reliable D call. This CDR3 comprises 15 residues. From germline, CDR1 is SNHLY and CDR2 FYNNEI. The CDR3 DNA reads as TGTGCCAGCAACCAAGGCGGCCAACTCGTCTATGGCTACAACTTC. It yields the protein CASNQGGQLVYGYNF. The variable domain in full, completed from reference TRBV2 and TRBJ1-2, reads EPEVTQTPSHQVTQMGQEVILRCVPISNHLYFYWYRQILGQKVEFLVSFYNNEISEKSEIFDDQFSVERPDGSNFTLKIRSTKLEDSAMYFCASNQGGQLVYGYNFGSGTRLTVV.

In this sample, this clonotype turned up many times. The chain carries TRBV29-1 and TRBJ1-1; D is unresolved. The CDR3 consists of 11 residues. Germline CDR1 SQVTM, CDR2 ANQGSEA. V was trimmed by 7 bases and J by 4 bases, leaving 10 bases between them. The DNA of the CDR3 is TGCAGCGGTGCGGAGGGCACTGAAGCTTTCTTT. Translated: CSGAEGTEAFF.

There are many counts of this clonotype. The V call is TRBV15, the J call TRBJ2-1, with D unclear. The V and J ends lost 0 bases and 1 base respectively, with 7 bases between them. This CDR3 comprises 15 residues. Germline V gene lookup returns CDR1 LNHNV and CDR2 YYDKDF (reference sequence). CDR3 in amino acids: CATSRERGSYNEQFF. CDR3 in DNA: TGTGCCACCAGCAGAGAAAGAGGATCCTACAATGAGCAGTTCTTC.

This clonotype was seen only a few times. V usage is TRBV2 and J usage is TRBJ2-5; D uncertain. With 8 bases removed from V and 0 bases from J, the gap between germline ends came to 10 bases. CDR3 size: 13 residues. CDR1 and CDR2 from the germline V gene are SNHLY and FYNNEI. In DNA, the CDR3 is TGTGCCAGCTTAGGACCGTACCAAGAGACCCAGTACTTC. Its translation is CASLGPYQETQYF. Full variable domain (outside the CDR3, taken from reference TRBV2 and TRBJ2-5): EPEVTQTPSHQVTQMGQEVILRCVPISNHLYFYWYRQILGQKVEFLVSFYNNEISEKSEIFDDQFSVERPDGSNFTLKIRSTKLEDSAMYFCASLGPYQETQYFGPGTRLLVL.

The genes are TRBV3-1 and TRBJ1-3, with no clear D. V lost 5 bases, J lost 6 bases, and 17 bases lay in between. In germline, CDR1 is LGHDT, CDR2 YNNKEL (reference sequence). The CDR3 is 15 residues long. CDR3 protein: CASSSQILGANTIYF. CDR3 nucleotide sequence: TGTGCCAGCAGCAGCCAGATTTTGGGCGCAAACACCATATATTTT.

This chain uses TRBV25-1 with TRBJ1-2, with a possible D match to TRBD1 (5 bases). The germline V gene has CDR1 MGHDK and CDR2 SYGVNS. Trimming stripped 1 base from V and 5 bases from J, with 14 bases between. This CDR3 is 15 amino acids long. CDR3 sequence reads: CASSESGGSYYGYTF. The CDR3 DNA reads as TGTGCCAGCAGTGAATCGGGGGGGTCCTATTATGGCTACACCTTC.

At least ten counts were recorded for this clonotype. The rearrangement links TRBV6-2 or TRBV6-3 to TRBJ1-6; 7 nucleotides agree with TRBD1. This CDR3 is built from 12 residues. The germline CDR1 and CDR2 sequences are MNHEY and SVGEGT. Trimming at V came to 6 bases and at J to 10 bases, leaving 3 bases not matched to a gene. The CDR3 spells CASRQGLSPLHF. Written as DNA, the CDR3 is TGTGCCAGCAGACAGGGGCTCTCACCCCTCCACTTT.

This clonotype was recorded at least ten times. The J gene is TRBJ1-5, the V gene TRBV6-2 or TRBV6-3, with D possibly TRBD1 on 5 matching bases. Germline CDR1 reads MNHEY; CDR2 reads SVGEGT. V was pared by 3 bases and J by 6 bases, with 12 bases between. The CDR3 consists of 14 residues. Here the CDR3 reads CASSYGGFAQPQHF. DNA for the CDR3: TGTGCCAGCAGTTATGGGGGTTTCGCTCAGCCCCAGCATTTT.

This clonotype showed up many times. V is TRBV29-1 and J is TRBJ1-4; 8 bases map to TRBD1. V shed 7 bases and J 4 bases; nucleotides not matched to a gene: 5. Germline values: CDR1 SQVTM, CDR2 ANQGSEA. This CDR3 contains 13 residues. The CDR3 sequence: CSAGTGINEKLFF. CDR3 nucleotide sequence: TGCAGCGCTGGGACAGGCATTAATGAAAAACTGTTTTTT.

This clonotype appeared a few times. J is TRBJ2-3 and V is TRBV6-1; 8 bases agree with TRBD2. Germline-derived CDR1 and CDR2 are MNHNS and SASEGT. V dropped 6 bases and J dropped 5; count of bases not matched to a gene: 10. The CDR3 has 15 residues. The CDR3 bases are TGTGCCAGCAGGCCGGGACTAGAAACTAGAGATACGCAGTATTTT. Encoded protein: CASRPGLETRDTQYF.

This clonotype showed up just a few times. This chain's CDR3 is CSATSNSGRSFF. CDR3 nucleotides: TGCAGTGCTACCTCCAATAGCGGGAGGAGTTTCTTC. The chain couples TRBV20-1 to TRBJ2-1, with 10 nucleotides matching TRBD2. The CDR3 sequence is 12 residues long. The J segment lost 16 bases and the V segment lost 4 bases, leaving 10 bases of the junction unmatched. Germline V lookup: CDR1 DFQATT, CDR2 SNEGSKA (reference sequence).